The T cell receptor beta chain under discussion was sequenced for a study of T-cell memory formation after mild COVID-19. The wider study: In these data, TCR clusters were largely donor specific.

On this clonotype: The antigen is not known.

Study results and limitations: Pre-infection memory already had some responding clones, implying cross-reactive memory joined. Shrinking CD4+ clones resided mostly in CM and EM, and CD8+ ones in EMRA.

The 5'RACE method, run with constant-segment primers, produced TCR alpha and TCR beta cDNA libraries (carrying sample barcodes and UMIs). Using its own MiXCR run on the 5' RACE reads, TCRdb lists one record per CDR3 protein. The table has fewer than 95,000 distinct CDR3 sequences, roughly an eighth seen once. Germline-derived CDR1 and CDR2 are MDHEN and SYDVKM. With V trimmed by 5 bases and J by 7 bases, 5 bases remained unmatched. The CDR3 is made up of 14 amino acids. This TCR derives from an adult woman who had mild COVID-19 (a few samples of this study predate the infection). Cell type and time point are not known. The V gene is TRBV28, the J gene TRBJ2-1; 10 bases line up with TRBD1. Sequencing was performed on PBMCs or a T cell subset sorted from them (not recorded which). CDR3 DNA sequence: TGTGCCAGCAGTCCCGACAGGGGGCTGAATGAGCAGTTCTTC. It yields the protein CASSPDRGLNEQFF.